Below are 16 T cell receptor beta chains sequenced from a single sample in a study of OX40 agonist ivuxolimab in advanced cancers. The repertoire was sequenced with immunoSEQ multiplex PCR; TCRdb's copy has only in-frame clones and lacks some. The sample has about 57,000 clones, 83% seen once; the top ten hold approximately 3%. The starting material was CD4+ or CD8+ T cells sorted from blood, obtained in a trial of the OX40 agonist ivuxolimab. The receptors shown here come from an adult with an advanced solid tumor such as melanoma, head and neck, liver or kidney cancer.

V is TRBV13 and J is TRBJ1-1, with TRBD1 identical over 7 bases. With V trimmed by 4 bases and J by 5 bases, 10 bases remained unmatched. Per the germline V gene, CDR1 is PRHDT and CDR2 is FYEKMQ (reference sequence). This CDR3 is 15 amino acids long. DNA for the CDR3: TGTGCCAGCAGCTCAAGTCGCCAGGGGGGTACTGAAGCTTTCTTT. This translates into CASSSSRQGGTEAFF.

In this sample, this clone turned up once. In DNA form, the CDR3 reads TGTGCCAGCACCGGGACAGGGGGCAACTACAATGAGCAGTTCTTC. Protein product: CASTGTGGNYNEQFF. J is TRBJ2-1 and V is TRBV6-5; 12 bases line up with TRBD1. The V and J ends lost 7 bases and 3 bases, in that order; junction bases with no gene match: 4. Germline V lookup: CDR1 MNHEY, CDR2 SVGAGI. The CDR3 contains 15 residues.

The J gene is TRBJ2-1, the V gene TRBV19, with 13 bases fitting TRBD2. V lost 4 bases to trimming and J lost 5 bases; unmatched junction nucleotides: 14. Germline values: CDR1 LNHDA, CDR2 SQIVND (reference sequence). The CDR3 has 19 amino acids. The CDR3 bases are TGTGCCAGTAGTACCCCGACATGGACTAGCGGGAGTCCTAACAATGAGCAGTTCTTC. Encoded protein: CASSTPTWTSGSPNNEQFF.

This chain links TRBV30 with TRBJ1-5; D is unclear. Trimming stripped 2 bases from V and 7 bases from J, with 9 bases between. The CDR3 consists of 12 residues. Germline-derived CDR1 and CDR2 are GTSNPN and SVGIG (reference sequence). The CDR3 nucleotides read TGTGCCTGGAGTACGTCGGTCCAGCCCCAGCATTTT. Its protein is CAWSTSVQPQHF.

The V call is TRBV7-2, the J call TRBJ2-7, with D perhaps TRBD2 (6 bases). From germline, CDR1 is SGHTA and CDR2 FQGNSA. The CDR3 runs 13 residues. V lost 3 bases and J lost 6, with 12 bases in between. The CDR3 loop is CASSFYGTFEQYF. Here the CDR3 DNA reads TGTGCCAGCAGCTTTTACGGGACTTTCGAGCAGTACTTC.

This sequence joins TRBV25-1 and TRBJ2-1; D possibly matches TRBD1 or TRBD2 (5 bases each). With 3 bases removed from V and 1 base from J, the gap between germline ends came to 10 bases. This CDR3 has 15 amino acids. Germline-derived CDR1 and CDR2 are MGHDK and SYGVNS. DNA for the CDR3: TGTGCCAGCAGTGAGCCGGGACCGTCCTACAATGAGCAGTTCTTC. It encodes CASSEPGPSYNEQFF. Based on the CDR3 plus reference TRBV25-1 and TRBJ2-1, the full variable domain is EADIYQTPRYLVIGTGKKITLECSQTMGHDKMYWYQQDPGMELHLIHYSYGVNSTEKGDLSSESTVSRIRTEHFPLTLESARPSHTSQYLCASSEPGPSYNEQFFGPGTRLTVL.

The chain uses TRBV19 and TRBJ1-3, with a possible D match to TRBD1 (6 bases). The length of the CDR3 is 16 residues. V was cut by 1 base and J by 4 bases, with 14 bases left in between. Germline V CDR1 and CDR2: LNHDA, SQIVND (reference sequence). The CDR3, as DNA: TGTGCCAGTAGTATAGGTATGGGGGCGACCGGAAACACCATATATTTT. The encoded protein is CASSIGMGATGNTIYF. Based on the CDR3 plus reference TRBV19 and TRBJ1-3, the full variable domain is DGGITQSPKYLFRKEGQNVTLSCEQNLNHDAMYWYRQDPGQGLRLIYYSQIVNDFQKGDIAEGYSVSREKKESFPLTVTSAQKNPTAFYLCASSIGMGATGNTIYFGEGSWLTVV.

The V gene is TRBV7-9, the J gene TRBJ2-3; D is unresolved. Trimming stripped 2 bases from V and 1 base from J, with 4 bases between. Germline assignment: CDR1 SEHNR and CDR2 FQNEAQ (reference sequence). The CDR3 contains 13 residues. CDR3 residues: CASSLWGTDTQYF. The CDR3 bases are TGTGCCAGCAGCTTATGGGGCACAGATACGCAGTATTTT.

The rearrangement uses TRBV11-3 and TRBJ2-2; no definite D call. This CDR3 has 12 amino acids. Germline assignment: CDR1 SGHNT and CDR2 YENEEA. V lost 1 base and J 8 bases, leaving 5 bases between the germline ends. CDR3 sequence reads: CASSLARGELFF. In DNA, the CDR3 is TGTGCCAGCAGCTTAGCGAGGGGGGAGCTGTTTTTT.

The chain uses TRBV7-3 and TRBJ2-3; 12 nucleotides align to TRBD2. The trim removed 5 bases at V and 4 bases at J, leaving 7 bases unmatched. This CDR3 has 16 amino acids. Germline assignment: CDR1 SGHTA and CDR2 FQGTGA. CDR3 sequence reads: CASSPLAGGRADTQYF. The CDR3 DNA reads TGTGCCAGCAGCCCACTAGCGGGAGGTCGGGCAGATACGCAGTATTTT.

The chain links TRBV7-9 to TRBJ2-3; TRBD1 matches at 9 bases. Trimming removed 5 bases from V and 5 bases from J; junction bases left unmatched: 8. The CDR3 consists of 15 residues. Germline V gene data show CDR1 as SEHNR and CDR2 as FQNEAQ (reference sequence). CDR3 sequence: CASSGWGQGGDTQYF. Written as DNA, the CDR3 is TGTGCCAGCAGCGGCTGGGGACAGGGTGGAGATACGCAGTATTTT.

This chain joins TRBV14 and TRBJ1-4; D is undetermined. Per the germline V gene, CDR1 is SGHDN and CDR2 is FVKESK. This CDR3 region has 15 residues. V was pared by 1 base and J by 8 bases, with 14 bases between. Here the CDR3 DNA reads TGTGCCAGCAGCCAAGCGGGAACGGGTTGGGAAAAACTGTTTTTT. Its translation is CASSQAGTGWEKLFF.

The chain combines TRBV5-1 with TRBJ2-2, with TRBD2 identical over 14 bases. CDR3 length: 19 amino acids. The ends lost 0 bases at V and 0 bases at J; junction bases unmatched: 4. The germline gives CDR1 SGHRS, CDR2 YFSETQ. The CDR3 DNA sequence: TGCGCCAGCAGCTTGGCGGGGACTAGCGGGAGCCCGAACACCGGGGAGCTGTTTTTT. Encoded protein: CASSLAGTSGSPNTGELFF.

The chain carries TRBV19 and TRBJ1-2, with D possibly TRBD1 on 6 matching bases. The length of the CDR3 is 14 residues. V was pared by 4 bases and J by 2 bases, with 11 bases between. The V gene's germline CDR1 is LNHDA and CDR2 SQIVND (reference sequence). The CDR3 loop reads CASSTTGHNYGYTF. CDR3 bases: TGTGCCAGTAGTACTACGGGACACAACTATGGCTACACCTTC.

J is TRBJ2-1 and V is TRBV5-1; D gene ambiguous. The germline V gene has CDR1 SGHRS and CDR2 YFSETQ. V was shortened by 6 bases and J by 5 bases, with 15 bases between the two germline ends. The CDR3 extends over 14 amino acids. The CDR3, as DNA: TGCGCCAGCATAATACAACCAGGCAACAATGAGCAGTTCTTC. This codes for CASIIQPGNNEQFF.

The chain couples TRBV13 to TRBJ2-2, with 7 nucleotides matching TRBD2. Germline V gene sequence: CDR1 PRHDT, CDR2 FYEKMQ (reference sequence). With V trimmed by 5 bases and J by 3 bases, 12 bases remained unmatched. The length of the CDR3 is 17 residues. The CDR3 protein is CASSPNSAGVHTGELFF. The CDR3 nucleotides read TGTGCCAGCAGCCCGAACTCTGCGGGAGTTCACACCGGGGAGCTGTTTTTT.